One sample yielded the 10 T cell receptor beta chains listed below, sequenced in a study of radiation and T cells in renal cell carcinoma. Noted time point: blood 4 weeks post-SBRT, at nephrectomy. Treatment defined: 15 Gy SBRT to primary tumor, nephrectomy 4 weeks later. Generated by immunoSEQ multiplex PCR, the TCRdb table keeps only in-frame clones and is missing some. The table lists fewer than 200,000 clones, around 89% of them singletons, with around 11% in the top ten. This material consisted of blood, taken from a patient whose treatment included radiotherapy and nephrectomy. The receptors originated from a woman aged 45 to 65 with renal cell carcinoma.

The chain carries TRBV29-1 and TRBJ1-2; TRBD1 aligns across 8 bases. Germline lookup yields CDR1 SQVTM and CDR2 ANQGSEA. This CDR3 is 15 amino acids long. The junction had 17 bases not matched to a gene; V was cut back by 6 bases and J by 8 bases. DNA of the CDR3: TGCAGCGTCAATTCACCGACAGGGGCACCAAGAGGCTACACCTTC. Translated, it gives CSVNSPTGAPRGYTF.

This chain uses TRBV5-4 with TRBJ2-7, with 8 bases lining up with TRBD2. Germline V gene sequence: CDR1 SGHNT, CDR2 YYREEE (reference sequence). The length of the CDR3 is 15 residues. Trimming cost V 4 bases and J 6 bases; bases outside gene matches: 12. The CDR3 DNA follows: TGTGCCAGCAGCCTGGGCCTCACAGGGACTAGCGAGCAGTACTTC. As protein: CASSLGLTGTSEQYF.

This chain uses TRBV5-1 with TRBJ1-1, with 7 bases identical to TRBD1. The germline V gene has CDR1 SGHRS and CDR2 YFSETQ. V dropped 3 bases and J dropped 2; count of bases not matched to a gene: 4. The CDR3 consists of 14 residues. In nucleotides, the CDR3 is TGCGCCAGCAGCTCATCAGGGGGTAACACTGAAGCTTTCTTT. Its translation is CASSSSGGNTEAFF.

V is TRBV4-3 and J is TRBJ1-3; D unclear. CDR3 length: 15 residues. V was clipped by 0 bases and J by 3 bases, with 9 bases between them. The germline V gene encodes CDR1 LGHNA and CDR2 YSLEER. The CDR3 loop is CASSQETRGGNTIYF. The DNA for the CDR3 is TGCGCCAGCAGCCAAGAAACGCGCGGTGGAAACACCATATATTTT.

The chain links TRBV9 to TRBJ1-5; D uncertain. This CDR3 comprises 17 residues. V lost 4 bases to trimming and J lost 0 bases, with 17 bases between them. CDR1 is SGDLS, CDR2 YYNGEE, per germline. CDR3 sequence (DNA): TGTGCCAGCAGCCCGAGTGTAGGTACAGATAGCAATCAGCCCCAGCATTTT. It is translated as CASSPSVGTDSNQPQHF.

This sequence joins TRBV6-6 and TRBJ2-5, with a tentative D call TRBD2 (6 bases). The CDR3 sequence is 14 residues long. The V end lost 2 bases, the J end lost 2 bases, and 9 bases lay between the germline ends. Germline CDR1 and CDR2: MNHNY and SVGAGI (reference sequence). The CDR3 DNA sequence: TGTGCCAGCAGTTACGCGGGGCTGCAAGAGACCCAGTACTTC. It codes for CASSYAGLQETQYF.

The J gene is TRBJ2-7, the V gene TRBV19; 8 bases fit TRBD1. The ends lost 5 bases at V and 0 bases at J; junction bases unmatched: 6. The CDR3 is 15 amino acids. Germline CDR1 reads LNHDA; CDR2 reads SQIVND (reference sequence). CDR3 region: CASSGGTGVSYEQYF. CDR3 nucleotides: TGTGCCAGTAGTGGGGGGACAGGAGTCTCCTACGAGCAGTACTTC.

V usage is TRBV11-2 and J usage is TRBJ1-6; the D gene is possibly TRBD1 (6 bases). The CDR3 length is 13 residues. V lost 5 bases and J 11 bases, leaving 13 bases between the germline ends. Germline V lookup: CDR1 SGHAT, CDR2 FQNNGV. This chain's CDR3 is CASSPQQGTPLHF. CDR3 DNA sequence: TGTGCCAGCAGCCCACAACAGGGTACACCCCTCCACTTT.

The rearrangement uses TRBV4-3 and TRBJ1-2; D not resolved. The CDR3 has 13 amino acids. V was cut by 0 bases and J by 5 bases, with 7 bases left in between. Germline CDR1 and CDR2: LGHNA and YSLEER. The CDR3 coding sequence is TGCGCCAGCAGCCAAGACGTAGGTTATGGCTACACCTTC. Translated, it gives CASSQDVGYGYTF.

This clone was detected a few times. The CDR3 DNA is TGTGCCAGTATCCCCAGGGTTACCGCTGAAGCTTTCTTT. Its protein is CASIPRVTAEAFF. The V gene is TRBV19, the J gene TRBJ1-1; perhaps TRBD1 as D (5 bases). The CDR3 sequence is 13 residues long. V dropped 7 bases and J dropped 6 bases, with 15 bases sitting between them. Per germline, CDR1 LNHDA and CDR2 SQIVND (reference sequence).